This section outlines one T cell receptor beta chain sequence together with its context. Original analysis: Estimates of nucleated cell counts were drawn from the amplification of reference gene primers. The protocol was immunoSEQ multiplex PCR, while the TCRdb copy is restricted to in-frame clones and leaves out a portion. V and J calls and clone size are as listed in that table; D and trimming were resolved from the DNA. The sample contains fewer than 250,000 clones, about 83% of which appear only once. These data come from a study of blood T cell repertoires in COVID-19. Study as a whole: The origin of the acute and convalescent COVID-19 samples was the United States, Italy and Spain. Sources were T cells, B-cell-depleted T cells, or PBMCs; the material itself was cDNA or gDNA.

Followed over time, Seattle patients had been enrolled while infection was active. This TCR came from a woman of 80 years or more with COVID-19, enrolled during active disease. Sequencing was carried out using peripheral blood.

CDR3 residues: CASSSTGGGGQPQHF. CDR3 nucleotide sequence: TGTGCCAGCAGTTCGACAGGGGGAGGCGGTCAGCCCCAGCATTTT. The J gene is TRBJ1-5, the V gene TRBV6-2 or TRBV6-3, with 9 bases that match TRBD1. This CDR3 has 15 amino acids. Germline trimming cut 4 bases from V and 6 bases from J; bases unmatched to any gene: 7. Germline lookup yields CDR1 MNHEY and CDR2 SVGEGT.